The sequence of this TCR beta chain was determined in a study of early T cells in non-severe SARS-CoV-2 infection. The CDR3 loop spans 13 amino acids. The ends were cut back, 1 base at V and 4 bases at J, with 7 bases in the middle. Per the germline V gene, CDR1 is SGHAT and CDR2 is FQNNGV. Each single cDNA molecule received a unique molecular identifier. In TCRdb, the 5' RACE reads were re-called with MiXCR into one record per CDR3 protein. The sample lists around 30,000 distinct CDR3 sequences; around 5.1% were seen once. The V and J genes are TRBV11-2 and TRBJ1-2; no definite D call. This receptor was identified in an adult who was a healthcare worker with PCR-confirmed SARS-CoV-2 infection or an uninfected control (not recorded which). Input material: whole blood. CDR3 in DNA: TGTGCCAGCAGCTTAGGGAGTAGCTATGGCTACACCTTC. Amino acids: CASSLGSSYGYTF.